This TCR beta chain was observed in a study of blood T cell repertoires in COVID-19. Study summary: Samples taken during acute and convalescent COVID-19 were collected in the United States, Italy and Spain. T cells, B-cell-depleted T cells, or PBMCs provided the cDNA or gDNA that served as material.

Original handling: Researchers report that nucleated cell counts were estimated from reference gene primer amplification. The protocol was immunoSEQ multiplex PCR, while the TCRdb copy is restricted to in-frame clones and leaves out a portion. V and J calls and clone size come straight from that table; D and trimming were deduced from the DNA. The sample carries around 180,000 clones, over 65% recorded once. Trimming took 6 bases from V and 6 from J, leaving 18 bases between them. Germline V gives CDR1 SNHLY, CDR2 FYNNEI. The CDR3 sequence is 15 residues long. During active infection, Seattle patients enrolled and were then monitored through disease.

Sequencing was performed on peripheral blood. The clonotype originates from a person aged 65 to 85 with COVID-19, enrolled during active disease. The chain recombines TRBV2 with TRBJ1-5; TRBD1 is a possible D gene (6 bases). For the CDR3, the DNA is TGTGCCAGCAGCGCACTCCCGGGAGGGGGTCAGCCCCAGCATTTT. Translated: CASSALPGGGQPQHF.